The 23 T cell receptor beta chains presented below share a single source sample, sequenced in a study of blood T cell repertoires in COVID-19. The protocol was immunoSEQ multiplex PCR, while the TCRdb copy is restricted to in-frame clones and leaves out a portion. The table lists about 200,000 clones, 84% of them singletons. The sequencing sample was made of peripheral blood. These receptors were obtained from a human donor in a cohort sampled during active COVID-19.

This clone was counted a few times. The chain uses TRBV30 and TRBJ1-6; no clear D gene. V lost 2 bases and J lost 7, with 9 bases in between. The CDR3 runs 13 residues. Germline V gives CDR1 GTSNPN, CDR2 SVGIG (reference sequence). The CDR3 sequence: CAWSLQINSPLHF. In DNA, the CDR3 is TGTGCCTGGAGTTTACAGATCAATTCACCCCTCCACTTT.

The genes are TRBV7-7 and TRBJ2-3; 7 bases are a match to TRBD1. CDR3 length equals 15 residues. From germline, CDR1 is SSHAT and CDR2 FNYEAQ (reference sequence). Losses at the gene ends were 2 bases for V and 2 bases for J; bases not matched to a gene: 4. The CDR3 DNA is TGTGCCAGCAGCTTAACAGGGGCCGACACAGATACGCAGTATTTT. It yields the protein CASSLTGADTDTQYF. The full variable domain, rest sourced from reference TRBV7-7 and TRBJ2-3, is GAGVSQSPRYKVTKRGQDVTLRCDPISSHATLYWYQQALGQGPEFLTYFNYEAQPDKSGLPSDRFSAERPEGSISTLTIQRTEQRDSAMYRCASSLTGADTDTQYFGPGTRLTVL.

J is TRBJ2-1 and V is TRBV30; D is undetermined. With 4 bases removed from V and 0 bases from J, the gap between germline ends came to 7 bases. CDR3 length equals 13 residues. Germline lookup yields CDR1 GTSNPN and CDR2 SVGIG (reference sequence). The CDR3 protein is CAWTPSSYNEQFF. The CDR3 DNA follows: TGTGCCTGGACTCCGAGCTCCTACAATGAGCAGTTCTTC.

This clone was observed once. CDR3 DNA: TGTGCCAGCAGCTGGGCGGGACGGGCTGAAAAACTGTTTTTT. As protein: CASSWAGRAEKLFF. The J gene is TRBJ1-4, the V gene TRBV11-1, with a possible D match to TRBD1 (5 bases). V was clipped by 4 bases and J by 7 bases, with 13 bases between them. Germline V gene data show CDR1 as SGHAT and CDR2 as FQDESV (reference sequence). The CDR3 runs to 14 residues.

This chain joins TRBV6-5 and TRBJ1-5, with 9 bases matching TRBD1. Germline loops: CDR1 MNHEY, CDR2 SVGAGI. CDR3 length: 15 residues. The V and J ends lost 4 bases and 5 bases, in that order; junction bases with no gene match: 6. The CDR3 sequence is CASSLRTGVDQPQHF. The CDR3 nucleotides are TGTGCCAGCAGTTTACGGACAGGGGTTGATCAGCCCCAGCATTTT.

The CDR3 DNA reads as TGTGCCAGCAGCTTAGCGACTAGCGGGAGGAATGAGCAGTTCTTC. Translated, it gives CASSLATSGRNEQFF. This chain links TRBV7-8 with TRBJ2-1, with 13 bases aligning to TRBD2. The CDR3 loop spans 15 amino acids. Trimming took 0 bases from V and 7 from J; bases not matched to a gene: 0. Germline CDR1 and CDR2: SGHVS and FQNEAQ.

The chain recombines TRBV28 with TRBJ2-2; D perhaps matches TRBD2 (5 bases). The germline V gene has CDR1 MDHEN and CDR2 SYDVKM. The CDR3 runs to 13 residues. V lost 10 bases to trimming and J lost 2 bases, with 11 bases between them. The chain's CDR3 is CAMQRTNTGELFF. In DNA, the CDR3 is TGTGCCATGCAGAGGACTAACACCGGGGAGCTGTTTTTT.

J is TRBJ2-5 and V is TRBV7-2; D is possibly TRBD2 (6 bases). Trimming stripped 1 base from V and 1 base from J, with 10 bases between. CDR3 length: 15 residues. The V gene's germline CDR1 is SGHTA and CDR2 FQGNSA. DNA of the CDR3: TGTGCCAGCAGCTTAGGTGGGAGGCTCCAAGAGACCCAGTACTTC. Amino acids: CASSLGGRLQETQYF.

The chain links TRBV14 to TRBJ2-1, with D possibly matching TRBD1 (5 bases). Trimming took off 3 bases at V and 10 bases at J, with 16 bases between the two ends. CDR3 length equals 14 residues. Germline loops: CDR1 SGHDN, CDR2 FVKESK. In DNA form, the CDR3 reads TGTGCCAGCAGCCAGGCAGGGCTGAACGGGGAGCAGTTCTTC. Translating it yields CASSQAGLNGEQFF.

This clone showed up just a few times. The V call is TRBV18, the J call TRBJ2-3; 9 bases agree with TRBD2. V trimming: 4 bases; J trimming: 6 bases; junction bases outside the gene matches: 8. Germline values: CDR1 KGHSH, CDR2 LQKENI. The CDR3 is 15 amino acids. The CDR3 region has the DNA TGTGCCAGCTCACGGACTAGCGAACCTTCGGATACGCAGTATTTT. Amino acid sequence: CASSRTSEPSDTQYF.

This clone occurred once. DNA of the CDR3: TGTGCCAGCAGCCTCGACAGGGTTGCTTTCTTT. Translation: CASSLDRVAFF. This chain joins TRBV5-5 and TRBJ1-1, with 7 bases identical to TRBD1. V lost 4 bases, J lost 11 bases, and 5 bases stayed unmatched. Germline CDR1 is SGHKS and CDR2 is YYEKEE (reference sequence). The CDR3 is made up of 11 amino acids.

V is TRBV19 and J is TRBJ1-4, with 8 bases aligning to TRBD1. Germline CDR1 is LNHDA and CDR2 is SQIVND (reference sequence). J gave up 5 bases and V 1 base, and 3 bases lay outside the gene matches. This CDR3 contains 15 residues. The CDR3 region has the DNA TGTGCCAGTAGTATAGTCAGGGGGCACAATGAAAAACTGTTTTTT. It translates to CASSIVRGHNEKLFF.

V gene TRBV11-2 combines with J gene TRBJ2-3; D is undetermined. Trimming cost V 2 bases and J 4 bases, with 13 bases left between them. The V gene's germline CDR1 is SGHAT and CDR2 FQNNGV. This CDR3 is built from 15 residues. As DNA, the CDR3 is TGTGCCAGCAGCTTACTAGTGAGTTCTGCAGATACGCAGTATTTT. Amino acid sequence: CASSLLVSSADTQYF.

J is TRBJ1-1 and V is TRBV14; 7 positions match TRBD1. Germline CDR1 is SGHDN and CDR2 is FVKESK. V lost 6 bases and J lost 0; bases outside the gene matches: 13. The CDR3 has 17 amino acids. CDR3 coding DNA: TGTGCCAGCAGTCAGGACAGGACCTGGATAGTGAACACTGAAGCTTTCTTT. It codes for CASSQDRTWIVNTEAFF.

V is TRBV28 and J is TRBJ2-7; D is possibly TRBD1 (5 bases). Deletions cut 4 bases from V and 6 bases from J, with 10 bases between. This CDR3 has 12 residues. From germline, CDR1 is MDHEN and CDR2 SYDVKM. The CDR3 sequence: CASSYTQGEQYF. In nucleotides, the CDR3 is TGTGCCAGCAGTTACACCCAGGGCGAGCAGTACTTC.

This chain uses TRBV23-1 with TRBJ2-5; D is perhaps TRBD1 (5 bases). TRBV23-1 falls under the ORF class, with uncertain function. V lost 3 bases and J lost 0, with 14 bases in between. This CDR3 contains 16 residues. The DNA for the CDR3 is TGCGCCAGCAGTCATTACGACAGACAGTACCAAGAGACCCAGTACTTC. Translated: CASSHYDRQYQETQYF.

V is TRBV18 and J is TRBJ2-3; D perhaps matches TRBD2 (5 bases). This CDR3 has 16 residues. V lost 0 bases to trimming and J lost 3 bases, with 13 bases between them. Germline loops: CDR1 KGHSH, CDR2 LQKENI. CDR3 sequence reads: CASSPPGPKRTDTQYF. The CDR3 DNA is TGTGCCAGCTCACCACCGGGCCCAAAGCGGACAGATACGCAGTATTTT.

The rearrangement uses TRBV6-5 and TRBJ2-2, with D possibly being TRBD1 (6 bases). Germline-derived CDR1 and CDR2 are MNHEY and SVGAGI. This CDR3 is built from 14 residues. Trimming shortened V by 2 bases and J by 9 bases, and 13 bases separated the two germline ends. The CDR3 spells CASSYRTESRELFF. CDR3 nucleotide sequence: TGTGCCAGCAGTTACCGGACAGAGAGTCGGGAGCTGTTTTTT.

The V gene is TRBV6-5, the J gene TRBJ1-1; 7 nucleotides align to TRBD1. The CDR3 is made up of 13 amino acids. Germline CDR1 MNHEY, CDR2 SVGAGI. The V gene end was trimmed by 7 bases and the J gene end by 2 bases; junction bases not matched to a gene: 4. CDR3 DNA sequence: TGTGCCAGCAAGGACAGGTCCAACACTGAAGCTTTCTTT. Protein sequence: CASKDRSNTEAFF.

A single count supports this clone. The chain couples TRBV18 to TRBJ2-3, with 7 bases aligning to TRBD2. With V trimmed by 4 bases and J by 2 bases, 6 bases remained unmatched. Germline V gene data show CDR1 as KGHSH and CDR2 as LQKENI. The CDR3 length is 15 residues. In nucleotides, the CDR3 is TGTGCCAGCTCACTCACTAGCGTCGCCACAGATACGCAGTATTTT. Residues: CASSLTSVATDTQYF.

This clone was picked up a small number of times. The chain couples TRBV15 to TRBJ1-5; 9 positions match TRBD1. The CDR3 sequence is 16 residues long. J lost 2 bases, V lost 2 bases, and 4 bases had no gene match. Germline CDR1 LNHNV, CDR2 YYDKDF (reference sequence). CDR3 bases: TGTGCCACCAGCAGATGGACAGGGGACGGCAATCAGCCCCAGCATTTT. It encodes CATSRWTGDGNQPQHF. Filled out from reference TRBV15 and TRBJ1-5, the complete variable domain reads DAMVIQNPRYQVTQFGKPVTLSCSQTLNHNVMYWYQQKSSQAPKLLFHYYDKDFNNEADTPDNFQSRRPNTSFCFLDIRSPGLGDTAMYLCATSRWTGDGNQPQHFGDGTRLSIL.

This clone was recorded a few times. J is TRBJ2-4 and V is TRBV4-1, with TRBD1 matching 9 bases. V dropped 1 base and J dropped 3; count of bases not matched to a gene: 10. This CDR3 has 18 amino acids. Germline CDR1 MGHRA, CDR2 YSYEKL. In nucleotides, the CDR3 is TGCGCCAGCAGCCAAGGGGACAGGGTTCTCGGTGACAAAAACATTCAGTACTTC. It encodes CASSQGDRVLGDKNIQYF.

The V gene is TRBV5-1, the J gene TRBJ2-7; D is unclear. Trimming cost V 1 base and J 3 bases, with 11 bases left between them. Germline CDR1 reads SGHRS; CDR2 reads YFSETQ. The CDR3 is made up of 14 amino acids. CDR3 coding DNA: TGCGCCAGCAGCTTGTTTGCTGGCGGCTACGAGCAGTACTTC. Encoded protein: CASSLFAGGYEQYF.